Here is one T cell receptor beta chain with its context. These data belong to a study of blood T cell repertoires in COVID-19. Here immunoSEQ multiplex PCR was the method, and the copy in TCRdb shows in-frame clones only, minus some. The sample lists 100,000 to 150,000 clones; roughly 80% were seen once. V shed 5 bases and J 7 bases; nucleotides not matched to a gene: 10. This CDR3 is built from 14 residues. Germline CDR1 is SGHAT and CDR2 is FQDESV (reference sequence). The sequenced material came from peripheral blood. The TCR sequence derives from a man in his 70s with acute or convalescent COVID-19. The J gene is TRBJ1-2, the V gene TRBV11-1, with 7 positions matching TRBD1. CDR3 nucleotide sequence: TGTGCCAGCAGCCCTCTTGGGCAGGGGGTTGGCTACACCTTC. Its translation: CASSPLGQGVGYTF.